These 26 T cell receptor beta chains were all obtained from the same sample, sequenced in a study of T-cell memory formation after mild COVID-19 (dated by TCRdb to the early 2020s). The method behind the library was 5' RACE. These reads were obtained on an Illumina NovaSeq 6000. The public reads were run again by TCRdb, first through fastp at Q25 and then through MiXCR, and only productive beta chains were kept. Under each unique CDR3 protein, matching rows form one entry showing the most common genes and DNA. This sample comprises approximately 450,000 distinct CDR3 sequences, around a sixth of them detected only once. The leading ten clones occupy 9% to 15% of the sample. The sample was PBMCs or a T cell subset sorted from them (not recorded which). The origin of the receptors is an adult woman who had mild COVID-19 (a few samples of this study predate the infection). The sample titles of this study are shuffled in the database, so cell type and time point are left out; the donor was told from shared clones.

The chain has TRBV24-1 and TRBJ2-3; D possibly corresponds to TRBD1 (6 bases). There are 14 residues in the CDR3. Germline V gene data show CDR1 as KGHDR and CDR2 as SFDVKD. V gave up 0 bases and J gave up 4 bases, with 7 bases separating them. The CDR3 DNA follows: TGTGCCACCAGTGATTTGACAGGGCCAGATACGCAGTATTTT. Its protein product is CATSDLTGPDTQYF.

In its sample, this clonotype was seen a few times. The V call is TRBV7-9, the J call TRBJ2-7; unclear D gene. This CDR3 spans 13 amino acids. The V gene lost 4 bases and the J gene lost 0 bases, with 7 bases spanning the gap. Looked up from germline, CDR1 is SEHNR and CDR2 is FQNEAQ (reference sequence). The chain's CDR3 is CASSSDLSYEQYF. The CDR3, as DNA: TGTGCCAGCAGCTCCGACCTCTCCTACGAGCAGTACTTC.

This clonotype has a handful of counts. This chain connects TRBV12-3 or TRBV12-4 to TRBJ2-2, with a tentative D call TRBD2 (6 bases). With 6 bases removed from V and 4 bases from J, the gap between germline ends came to 18 bases. This CDR3 comprises 16 residues. CDR3 in amino acids: CASSPGLGGVTGELFF. Written as DNA, the CDR3 is TGTGCCAGCAGCCCCGGACTGGGCGGGGTCACCGGGGAGCTGTTTTTT.

The gene calls are TRBV7-2 and TRBJ2-5, with D perhaps assigned TRBD1 or TRBD2 (5 bases each). Germline V gene lookup returns CDR1 SGHTA and CDR2 FQGNSA. V was clipped by 4 bases and J by 0 bases, with 18 bases between them. The CDR3 is 17 residues long. CDR3 protein: CASSSRGGPAYQETQYF. The DNA of the CDR3 is TGTGCCAGCAGCTCCCGGGGCGGGCCAGCGTACCAAGAGACCCAGTACTTC.

The gene calls are TRBV6-1 and TRBJ1-4; weak D call: TRBD1 (5 bases). The ends were cut back, 4 bases at V and 7 bases at J, with 16 bases in the middle. The CDR3 totals 15 residues. Germline V CDR1 and CDR2: MNHNS, SASEGT. The CDR3 sequence: CASSVTDKPGEKLFF. CDR3 bases: TGTGCCAGCAGTGTGACGGACAAACCGGGTGAAAAACTGTTTTTT.

This clonotype showed up just a few times. The chain uses TRBV6-1 and TRBJ2-7; weak D call: TRBD2 (7 bases). V was trimmed by 10 bases and J by 2 bases, leaving 18 bases between them. The germline CDR1 and CDR2 sequences are MNHNS and SASEGT. CDR3 size: 14 residues. For the CDR3, the DNA is TGTGCCACCCTAAACGGGGGGCCTCCCTACGAGCAGTACTTC. This gives the protein CATLNGGPPYEQYF.

This chain connects TRBV20-1 to TRBJ1-5, with D tentatively TRBD1 (6 bases). CDR3 size: 15 residues. CDR1 is DFQATT and CDR2 is SNEGSKA in the germline V gene (reference sequence). V shed 2 bases and J shed 3 bases, with 14 bases lying between them. This chain's CDR3 is CSARPMTGLNQPQHF. Here the CDR3 DNA reads TGCAGTGCTAGACCTATGACAGGCCTCAATCAGCCCCAGCATTTT.

The V gene is TRBV15, the J gene TRBJ1-2, with D unresolved. Trimming removed 0 bases from V and 4 bases from J, with 6 bases in between. This CDR3 is 13 amino acids long. In germline, CDR1 is LNHNV, CDR2 YYDKDF (reference sequence). The CDR3 here is CATSREGIYGYTF. The CDR3 bases are TGTGCCACCAGCAGAGAGGGGATCTATGGCTACACCTTC.

This clonotype was counted a few times. The gene calls are TRBV11-3 and TRBJ2-7; D call uncertain. The CDR3 has 16 amino acids. Trimming shortened V by 5 bases and J by 1 base, and 18 bases separated the two germline ends. Germline V lookup: CDR1 SGHNT, CDR2 YENEEA. The CDR3 is CASSHPHKRQSYEQYF. In nucleotides, the CDR3 is TGTGCCAGCAGCCACCCACACAAACGGCAGTCCTACGAGCAGTACTTC.

This clonotype was recorded many times. The chain recombines TRBV7-3 with TRBJ2-7, with D tentatively TRBD1 or TRBD2 (5 bases each). CDR1 is SGHTA and CDR2 is FQGTGA in the germline V gene. The CDR3 spans 13 residues. V was cut by 5 bases and J by 4 bases, with 12 bases left in between. The CDR3 DNA follows: TGTGCCAGCAGCCCCGGGACCGAATACGAGCAGTACTTC. Its protein is CASSPGTEYEQYF. The variable domain in full, with the rest retrieved from reference TRBV7-3 and TRBJ2-7, is GAGVSQTPSNKVTEKGKYVELRCDPISGHTALYWYRQSLGQGPEFLIYFQGTGAADDSGLPNDRFFAVRPEGSVSTLKIQRTERGDSAVYLCASSPGTEYEQYFGPGTRLTVT.

This clonotype was seen more than once but under ten times. This chain uses TRBV18 with TRBJ2-7; 11 nucleotides line up with TRBD1. Germline lookup yields CDR1 KGHSH and CDR2 LQKENI. The ends lost 3 bases at V and 2 bases at J; junction bases unmatched: 3. The CDR3 is 15 residues long. The CDR3 DNA follows: TGTGCCAGCTCACCGGGACAGGGGGGAGCCTACGAGCAGTACTTC. This encodes CASSPGQGGAYEQYF.

J is TRBJ2-5 and V is TRBV5-1, with TRBD2 as a possible D gene (5 bases). Germline values: CDR1 SGHRS, CDR2 YFSETQ. With 4 bases removed from V and 3 bases from J, the gap between germline ends came to 13 bases. This CDR3 contains 14 residues. The CDR3 loop reads CASSKSGTKETQYF. CDR3 sequence (DNA): TGCGCCAGCAGCAAAAGCGGTACTAAAGAGACCCAGTACTTC.

V is TRBV12-3 or TRBV12-4 and J is TRBJ1-1, with TRBD1 as a possible D gene (6 bases). Trimming stripped 6 bases from V and 1 base from J, with 12 bases between. CDR3 length: 14 residues. In DNA, the CDR3 is TGTGCCAGCAGAAGCCTGGGACAGAACACTGAAGCTTTCTTT. Translated, it gives CASRSLGQNTEAFF.

The chain couples TRBV20-1 to TRBJ2-1; 16 bases align to TRBD2. Trimming took 2 bases from V and 6 from J; bases not matched to a gene: 7. Germline V CDR1 and CDR2: DFQATT, SNEGSKA (reference sequence). This CDR3 has 17 residues. CDR3 loop: CSARRGLAGGPGNEQFF. CDR3 DNA sequence: TGCAGTGCTAGACGGGGACTAGCGGGAGGGCCCGGCAATGAGCAGTTCTTC.

Only a few counts were recorded for this clonotype. The chain links TRBV6-2 or TRBV6-3 to TRBJ2-7, with D perhaps given as TRBD1 or TRBD2 (6 bases each). The CDR3 spans 15 residues. Trimming shortened V by 2 bases and J by 6 bases, and 17 bases separated the two germline ends. Per germline, CDR1 MNHEY and CDR2 SVGEGT. The CDR3 DNA follows: TGTGCCAGCAGTTACAACTGGGGGGCTGGTCGCGAGCAGTACTTC. It yields the protein CASSYNWGAGREQYF.

The chain combines TRBV20-1 with TRBJ2-2; weak D call: TRBD1 (5 bases). V lost 0 bases and J 1 base, leaving 12 bases between the germline ends. Germline V gene sequence: CDR1 DFQATT, CDR2 SNEGSKA (reference sequence). The CDR3 extends over 16 amino acids. The CDR3 region is CSARDFVQGNTGELFF. CDR3 DNA: TGCAGTGCTAGAGATTTTGTCCAGGGGAACACCGGGGAGCTGTTTTTT.

CDR3 in DNA: TGCAGCGTTGAAGATGGCCAGGTGGCCACAGATACGCAGTATTTT. Translated, it gives CSVEDGQVATDTQYF. V gene TRBV29-1 combines with J gene TRBJ2-3; D uncertain. The CDR3 consists of 15 residues. The V gene's germline CDR1 is SQVTM and CDR2 ANQGSEA. V was pared by 0 bases and J by 2 bases, with 12 bases between.

Only one count was recorded for this clonotype. This chain connects TRBV5-6 to TRBJ2-1; TRBD2 is a possible D gene (6 bases). The CDR3 runs to 16 residues. Trimming removed 4 bases from V and 4 bases from J, with 18 bases in between. Germline values: CDR1 SGHDT, CDR2 YYEEEE. DNA for the CDR3: TGTGCCAGCAGCCCCTCGGACTACTTGGGGTACAATGAGCAGTTCTTC. Protein product: CASSPSDYLGYNEQFF.

This clonotype was found a few times. The chain couples TRBV5-1 to TRBJ2-5; TRBD1 or TRBD2 may be the D gene (5 bases each). Germline lookup yields CDR1 SGHRS and CDR2 YFSETQ. This CDR3 has 14 amino acids. Trimming cost V 4 bases and J 2 bases, with 12 bases left between them. CDR3 in amino acids: CASSRTGLQETQYF. CDR3 sequence (DNA): TGCGCCAGCAGCCGGACGGGGCTTCAAGAGACCCAGTACTTC.

The chain joins TRBV5-1 to TRBJ2-3; the D gene is possibly TRBD2 (5 bases). CDR1 is SGHRS, CDR2 YFSETQ, per germline. V dropped 4 bases and J dropped 5 bases, with 17 bases sitting between them. This CDR3 is built from 15 residues. The CDR3 sequence: CASSLGLLGGDTQYF. CDR3 DNA sequence: TGCGCCAGCAGCCTCGGCCTGCTCGGAGGAGATACGCAGTATTTT. Filled out from reference TRBV5-1 and TRBJ2-3, the complete variable domain reads KAGVTQTPRYLIKTRGQQVTLSCSPISGHRSVSWYQQTPGQGLQFLFEYFSETQRNKGNFPGRFSGRQFSNSRSEMNVSTLELGDSALYLCASSLGLLGGDTQYFGPGTRLTVL.

This clonotype was counted ten times or more. V and J are TRBV21-1 and TRBJ2-7; the DNA was not compared with TRBD1, the D call given in the table. TRBV21-1 has pseudogene status. The CDR3 extends over 16 amino acids. DNA of the CDR3: TGTGCCAGCAGCAAAGCCGGGGTTTTGGGGCGAAGCGAGCAGTACTTC. Amino acids: CASSKAGVLGRSEQYF.

V and J are TRBV14 and TRBJ2-4; TRBD1 matches at 9 bases. The CDR3 is 16 amino acids. V lost 3 bases, J lost 4 bases, and 7 bases stayed unmatched. Germline assignment: CDR1 SGHDN and CDR2 FVKESK. The CDR3 region is CASSHGQGRIKNIQYF. In DNA form, the CDR3 reads TGTGCCAGCAGCCACGGACAGGGGCGAATTAAAAACATTCAGTACTTC.

This clonotype came up once. The J gene is TRBJ1-1, the V gene TRBV19; D not resolved. V lost 7 bases to trimming and J lost 4 bases, with 13 bases between them. The CDR3 covers 13 residues. From germline, CDR1 is LNHDA and CDR2 SQIVND (reference sequence). The CDR3 DNA reads TGTGCCAGTATGATAGATGGAATCACTGAAGCTTTCTTT. Protein: CASMIDGITEAFF.

This chain connects TRBV14 to TRBJ2-7, with a possible D match to TRBD1 (6 bases). V was pared by 2 bases and J by 4 bases, with 9 bases between. There are 13 residues in the CDR3. Germline V gene data show CDR1 as SGHDN and CDR2 as FVKESK. The CDR3 region is CASSQFQGYEQYF. The DNA of the CDR3 is TGTGCCAGCAGCCAATTCCAGGGGTACGAGCAGTACTTC.

This clonotype showed up just a few times. V usage is TRBV5-1 and J usage is TRBJ1-1; D possibly corresponds to TRBD1 (5 bases). The CDR3 consists of 9 residues. The V gene lost 8 bases and the J gene lost 8 bases, with 7 bases spanning the gap. Germline values: CDR1 SGHRS, CDR2 YFSETQ. CDR3 sequence reads: CARHREAFF. The CDR3 DNA is TGCGCCAGGCACAGGGAAGCTTTCTTT.

This chain uses TRBV7-9 with TRBJ1-1; no definite D call. The germline gives CDR1 SEHNR, CDR2 FQNEAQ (reference sequence). V lost 1 base, J lost 4 bases, and 10 bases lay in between. This CDR3 is 14 amino acids long. Written as DNA, the CDR3 is TGTGCCAGCAGCTTAGTTGCAGGTCGCACTGAAGCTTTCTTT. It encodes CASSLVAGRTEAFF.